The entry below describes one TCR beta chain. The PCR ran on 60 Vbeta and 13 Jbeta primers. Produced via immunoSEQ multiplex PCR; TCRdb's table is partial and in-frame only. The top ten clones hold roughly 5% of a sample with tens of thousands of clones, over 75% of them seen once. CDR1 is MDHEN, CDR2 SYDVKM, per germline. The CDR3 totals 13 residues. The ends lost 5 bases at V and 5 bases at J; junction bases unmatched: 5. This record belongs to a study of cytomegalovirus exposure and HLA in healthy donors. This chain links TRBV28 with TRBJ2-5, with 7 bases matching TRBD1. This sequence originates from a male donor in good health and CMV-seropositive. Sequencing was done on a sample of PBMCs. The DNA of the CDR3 is TGTGCCAGCAGTCTCACAGGGGAGGAGACCCAGTACTTC. Translating gives CASSLTGEETQYF. The complete variable domain, with remaining parts taken from reference TRBV28 and TRBJ2-5, reads DVKVTQSSRYLVKRTGEKVFLECVQDMDHENMFWYRQDPGLGLRLIYFSYDVKMKEKGDIPEGYSVSREKKERFSLILESASTNQTSMYLCASSLTGEETQYFGPGTRLLVL.